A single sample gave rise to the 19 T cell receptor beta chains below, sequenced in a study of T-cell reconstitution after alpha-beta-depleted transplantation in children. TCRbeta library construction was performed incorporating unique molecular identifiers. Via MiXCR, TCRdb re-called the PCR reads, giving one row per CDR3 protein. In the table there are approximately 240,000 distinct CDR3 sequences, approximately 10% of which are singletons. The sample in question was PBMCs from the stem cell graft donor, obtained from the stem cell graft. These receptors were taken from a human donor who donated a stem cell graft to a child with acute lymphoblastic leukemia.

The CDR3 region has the DNA TGTGCCAGCGGCGCGGGACAGAACCTCTACGAGCAGTACTTC. Encoded protein: CASGAGQNLYEQYF. The chain is built from TRBV7-9 and TRBJ2-7; maybe TRBD1 (7 bases). The CDR3 length is 14 residues. From germline, CDR1 is SEHNR and CDR2 FQNEAQ (reference sequence). V lost 8 bases and J lost 3, with 17 bases in between.

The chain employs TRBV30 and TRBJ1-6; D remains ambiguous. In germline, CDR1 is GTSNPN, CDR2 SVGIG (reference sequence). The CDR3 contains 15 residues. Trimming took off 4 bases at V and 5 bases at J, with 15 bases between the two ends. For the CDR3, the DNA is TGTGCCTGGAATCCGACGGGGAGCAATAATTCACCCCTCCACTTT. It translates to CAWNPTGSNNSPLHF.

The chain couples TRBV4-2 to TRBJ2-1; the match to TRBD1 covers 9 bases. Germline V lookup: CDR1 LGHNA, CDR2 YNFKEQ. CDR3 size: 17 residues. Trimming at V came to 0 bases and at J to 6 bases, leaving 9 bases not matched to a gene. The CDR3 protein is CASSQDRMTGGANEQFF. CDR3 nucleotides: TGTGCCAGCAGCCAAGACCGAATGACAGGGGGGGCCAATGAGCAGTTCTTC.

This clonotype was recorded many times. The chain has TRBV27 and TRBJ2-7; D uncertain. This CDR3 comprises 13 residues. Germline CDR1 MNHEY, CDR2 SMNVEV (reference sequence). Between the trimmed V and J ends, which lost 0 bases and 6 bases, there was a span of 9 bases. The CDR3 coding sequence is TGTGCCAGCAGTTTATCGTTTTTCTCCGAGCAGTACTTC. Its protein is CASSLSFFSEQYF.

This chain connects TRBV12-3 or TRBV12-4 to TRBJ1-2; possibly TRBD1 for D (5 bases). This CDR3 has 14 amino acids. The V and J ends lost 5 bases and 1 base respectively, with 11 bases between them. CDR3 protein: CASSPRGINYGYTF. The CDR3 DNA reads TGTGCCAGCAGTCCCCGGGGGATTAACTATGGCTACACCTTC.

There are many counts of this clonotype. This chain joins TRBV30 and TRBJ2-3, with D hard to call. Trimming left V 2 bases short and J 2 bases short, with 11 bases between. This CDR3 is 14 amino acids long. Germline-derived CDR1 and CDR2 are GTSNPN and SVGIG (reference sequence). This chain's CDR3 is CAWSFWSPTDTQYF. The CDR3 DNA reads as TGTGCCTGGAGTTTCTGGAGCCCCACAGATACGCAGTATTTT.

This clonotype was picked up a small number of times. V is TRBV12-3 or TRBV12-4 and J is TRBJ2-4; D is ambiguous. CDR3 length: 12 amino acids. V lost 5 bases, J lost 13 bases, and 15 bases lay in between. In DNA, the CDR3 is TGTGCCAGCAGTGTGCATGCTCGCGGCCAGTACTTC. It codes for CASSVHARGQYF.

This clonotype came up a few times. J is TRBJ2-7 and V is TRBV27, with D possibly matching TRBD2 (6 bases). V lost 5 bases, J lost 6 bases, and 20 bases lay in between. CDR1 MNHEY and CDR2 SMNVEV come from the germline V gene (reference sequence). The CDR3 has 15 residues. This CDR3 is CASSRLGGEWGEQYF. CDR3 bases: TGTGCCAGCAGTCGACTCGGAGGGGAATGGGGCGAGCAGTACTTC.

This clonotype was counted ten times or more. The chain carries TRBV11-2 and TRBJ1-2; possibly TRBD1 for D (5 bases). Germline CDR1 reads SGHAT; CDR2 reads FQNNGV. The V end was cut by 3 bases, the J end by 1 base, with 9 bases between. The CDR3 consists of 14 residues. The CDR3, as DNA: TGTGCCAGCAGCTTTGCGGGACGTAACTATGGCTACACCTTC. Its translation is CASSFAGRNYGYTF.

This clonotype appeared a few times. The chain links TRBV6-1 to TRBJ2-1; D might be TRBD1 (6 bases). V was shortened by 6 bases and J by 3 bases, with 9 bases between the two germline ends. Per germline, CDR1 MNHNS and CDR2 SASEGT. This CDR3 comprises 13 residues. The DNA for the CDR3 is TGTGCCAGCAGGCGAGGGGGCTACAATGAGCAGTTCTTC. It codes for CASRRGGYNEQFF.

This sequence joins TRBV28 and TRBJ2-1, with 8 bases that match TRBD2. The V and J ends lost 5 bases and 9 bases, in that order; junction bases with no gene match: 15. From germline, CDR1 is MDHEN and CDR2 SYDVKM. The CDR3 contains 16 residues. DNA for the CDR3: TGTGCCAGCAGTCCCACCGGGAGGGGGGGCTGGGGTGAGCAGTTCTTC. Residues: CASSPTGRGGWGEQFF.

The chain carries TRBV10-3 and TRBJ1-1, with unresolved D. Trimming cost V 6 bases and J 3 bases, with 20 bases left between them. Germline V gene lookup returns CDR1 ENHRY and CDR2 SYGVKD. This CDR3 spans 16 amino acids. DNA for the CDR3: TGTGCCATCAGCCCAACCGCCTTATCGCTGGACACTGAAGCTTTCTTT. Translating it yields CAISPTALSLDTEAFF.

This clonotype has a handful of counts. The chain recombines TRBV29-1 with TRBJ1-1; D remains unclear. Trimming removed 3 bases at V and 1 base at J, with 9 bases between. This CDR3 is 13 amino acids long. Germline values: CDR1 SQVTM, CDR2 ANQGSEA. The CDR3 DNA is TGCAGCGTTGATGGAAGCCAGAACACTGAAGCTTTCTTT. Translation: CSVDGSQNTEAFF.

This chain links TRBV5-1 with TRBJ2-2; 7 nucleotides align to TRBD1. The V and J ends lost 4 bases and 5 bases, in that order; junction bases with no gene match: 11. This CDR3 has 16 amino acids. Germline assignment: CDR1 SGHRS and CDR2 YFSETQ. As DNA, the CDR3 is TGCGCCAGCAGCCCTGGCAGGGACAGACAAACCGGGGAGCTGTTTTTT. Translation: CASSPGRDRQTGELFF.

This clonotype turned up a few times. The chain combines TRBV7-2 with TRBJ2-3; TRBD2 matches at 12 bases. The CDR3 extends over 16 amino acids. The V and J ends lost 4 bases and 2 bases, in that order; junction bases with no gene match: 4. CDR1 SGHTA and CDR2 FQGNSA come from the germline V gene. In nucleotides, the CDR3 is TGTGCCAGCAGCTACGGACTAGCGGGGCTCACAGATACGCAGTATTTT. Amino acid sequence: CASSYGLAGLTDTQYF.

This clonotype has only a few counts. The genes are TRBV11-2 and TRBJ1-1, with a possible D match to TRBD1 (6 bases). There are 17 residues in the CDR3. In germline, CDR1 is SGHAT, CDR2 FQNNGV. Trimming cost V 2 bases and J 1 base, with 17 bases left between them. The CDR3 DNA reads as TGTGCCAGCAGCTTAACGTGGGGGCCGACTAGGAACACTGAAGCTTTCTTT. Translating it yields CASSLTWGPTRNTEAFF.

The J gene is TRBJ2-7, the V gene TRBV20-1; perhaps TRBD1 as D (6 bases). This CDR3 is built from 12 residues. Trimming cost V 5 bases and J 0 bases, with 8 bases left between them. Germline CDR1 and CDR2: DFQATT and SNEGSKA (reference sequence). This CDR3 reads CSAGDNSYEQYF. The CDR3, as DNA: TGCAGTGCTGGGGACAACTCCTACGAGCAGTACTTC.

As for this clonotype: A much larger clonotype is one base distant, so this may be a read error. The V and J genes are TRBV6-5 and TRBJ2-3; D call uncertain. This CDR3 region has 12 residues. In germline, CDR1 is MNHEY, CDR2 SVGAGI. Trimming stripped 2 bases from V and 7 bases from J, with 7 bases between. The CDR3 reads CASSYGQYTQYF. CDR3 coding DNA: TGTGCCAGCAGTTACGGGCAATATACGCAGTATTTT.

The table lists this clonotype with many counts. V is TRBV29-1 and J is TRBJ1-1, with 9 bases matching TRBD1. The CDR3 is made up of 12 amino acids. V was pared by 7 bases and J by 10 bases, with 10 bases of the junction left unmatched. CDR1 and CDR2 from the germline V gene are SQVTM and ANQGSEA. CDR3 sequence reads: CSGYRGRGLAFF. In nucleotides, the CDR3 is TGCAGCGGATACAGGGGGCGGGGGTTAGCTTTCTTT.